This T cell receptor (beta chain) originates from a study of blood T cell repertoires in COVID-19. Study information: Specimens from acute and convalescent COVID-19 originated in the United States, Italy and Spain. T cells, B-cell-depleted T cells, or PBMCs provided the cDNA or gDNA that served as material.

V shed 8 bases and J shed 3 bases, with 16 bases lying between them. Germline V gene data show CDR1 as SGHDN and CDR2 as FVKESK. This CDR3 is built from 14 residues. Original processing methods: Reference gene primer amplification gave nucleated cell count estimates. The data were produced by immunoSEQ multiplex PCR, yet TCRdb's version contains in-frame clones alone and is incomplete. The V and J calls and the clone size are those of that table, but D and trimming were determined from the DNA. This table holds approximately 30,000 clones, over 90% found once. This sequence was found in a human donor in a cohort sampled during active COVID-19. The chain combines TRBV14 with TRBJ2-5, with D uncertain. Specimen: peripheral blood. CDR3 DNA: TGTGCCAGCCCCGGAGAGAACCTAAAAGAGACCCAGTACTTC. Encoded protein: CASPGENLKETQYF.